The entry below describes one TCR beta chain. This clonotype was counted between two and nine times. No cognate antigen has been identified for it. No much larger clonotype is one base removed from it; base qualities were not supplied. Ophthalmopathy patients had moderately to severely active disease, with a Clinical Activity Score of 3 or more, a NOSPECS grade of 4 or more, and a disease duration of less than 3 months. Exclusion was applied to patients with uncontrolled infections, other autoimmune diseases, pregnancy or lactation. Diagnoses relied on clinical symptoms, serum thyroxine and TRAb, thyroid ultrasound and orbital computed tomography. PBMCs were separated from under 11 ml of fresh peripheral blood using Ficoll-Paque density gradient centrifugation. Total RNA was extracted with Trizol reagent, and quality was checked on an Agilent 2100 Bioanalyzer. The CDR3 goes from the cysteine to the phenylalanine over 14 residues. Of the read, only the CDR3 DNA is kept; its 42 bases are in frame from base 1. The germline V gene yields SGHDT for CDR1 and YYEEEE for CDR2. V loses 3 bases of germline sequence and J loses 4 bases, and the interval between the two ends is 13 bases.

The TCR beta CDR3 regions were amplified from RNA transcripts. A first-round RT-PCR of the TCR CDR3 used the HTBI primer set with the Qiagen OneStep RT-PCR kit. A second multiplex PCR round built the libraries, followed by size selection and purification. The libraries were sequenced on an Illumina HiSeq2000 using paired-end 100 bp reads. Processing in the source paper ran as follows. Raw data were processed with SOAPnuke, discarding reads with adapters, uncalled bases, mean Phred below 15, or no exact constant-primer or identifier match. High-quality paired reads were merged using COPE v1.2.5, and each unique nucleotide sequence was defined as a clonotype. Clonotypes were aligned to IMGT TRBV, TRBD and TRBJ reference segments using MiTCR v1.1. Analysis was restricted to V-J combinations with a frequency above 0.0001, which covered about 99% of repertoires. A TCS score was defined as the ratio between F50 (clonal expansion) and ExV (chaos), using BLOSUM62-based TCRdist between CDR3 peptides within each V-J. Welch's t-statistics and random forest reduced around 550 V-J features to fewer than 15, which were used in a naive Bayes classifier (R e1071). TCRdb trimmed public reads at Q25 via fastp, called clones via MiXCR and kept in-frame beta chains. A single entry per CDR3 protein holds the most common genes and DNA from its merged rows. Clone size and V and J calls follow TCRdb, not the original study. The sample has more than 450,000 distinct CDR3 sequences on record, just under 20% of them singletons. The ten largest clones take up approximately 50% of the sample.

The sample is drawn from a study of T cells in Graves' hyperthyroidism and ophthalmopathy (dated by TCRdb to between 2017 and 2020). The study in broad terms: Peripheral blood samples were taken at the time of initial diagnosis, prior to any treatment. To identify TCR V-J signatures that set the groups apart, the researchers used a discovery cohort of 90 to 100 patients, made up of 40 to 45 with Graves' ophthalmopathy and some 60 with stable Graves' hyperthyroidism. Whether ophthalmopathy could be predicted prospectively was tested in an independent validation cohort made up of 18 to 20 hyperthyroidism patients plus 17 patients who later progressed to ophthalmopathy. The 80 to 100 discovery patients were randomly divided into training and test sets at a 7:3 ratio. In addition, the study compared T-cell repertoires in thyroid tissue and in blood from a handful of Graves' hyperthyroidism patients. After blood sampling, hyperthyroidism patients were treated with methimazole at a starting dose of 30 mg daily, and ophthalmopathy patients were treated with high-dose intravenous methylprednisolone. The paper describes TCR Vbeta CDR3 sequencing of 135 peripheral blood samples, made up of roughly 40 ophthalmopathy patients, around 78 hyperthyroidism patients and some 17 progressor patients. Findings and caveats that apply to the study as a whole: A model built on a 13 V-J signature distinguished ophthalmopathy from stable hyperthyroidism, reaching 87.88% sensitivity and around 81% specificity in cross-validation and 80%/75% in testing. In validation, progression to ophthalmopathy was predicted by the model with 55% to 71% sensitivity and roughly 76% specificity, a median of around 5.9 months before onset. Most expanded thyroid clonotypes (frequency above 0.001) were also detected in blood, suggesting blood repertoires may reflect thyroid immune responses. Sample size was not statistically predetermined, and investigators were not blinded to group allocation.

The sequencing input was blood. The origin of this receptor is a man aged 35 to 55 with Graves' ophthalmopathy. This chain joins TRBV5-6 to TRBJ1-1; a tentative D call is TRBD1 (5 bases match). The DNA reads as follows: TGTGCCAGCAGCTCCCAGGGTGTAGGCACTGAAGCTTTCTTT. It translates as CASSSQGVGTEAFF.